This T cell receptor (beta chain) was sequenced for a study of T cell responses to AZD1222 COVID-19 vaccine. Broader study findings: Repertoire samples came only from after the peak T cell response. Among spike-specific TCRs, nearly half reportedly target unmutated variant regions. The study found Spike-specific TCR breadth and depth rose after two AZD1222 doses.

Sequencing used immunoSEQ multiplex PCR; TCRdb keeps in-frame clones, though not all of them. The table lists some 170,000 clones, around 89% of them singletons. A remark on this clone: Its antigen is still unknown.

This sequence was found in an adult who received the MenACWY meningococcal vaccine as a control. This specimen consisted of peripheral blood, obtained 28 days after the second dose of the MenACWY control vaccine.

The chain's CDR3 is CASSTRLGTRRRDEQYF. DNA of the CDR3: TGTGCCAGCAGCACAAGATTAGGTACCCGAAGACGGGACGAGCAGTACTTC. The chain carries TRBV7-9 and TRBJ2-7; the D is unclear. V shed 5 bases and J shed 5 bases, with 25 bases lying between them. Germline V gene sequence: CDR1 SEHNR, CDR2 FQNEAQ (reference sequence). This CDR3 region has 17 residues.